The 24 T cell receptor beta chains below all came from one sample that was sequenced in a study of human T cells and chemical hapten exposure. Time point reported: patch test 3, about 24 weeks after DPC sensitization. Described treatment: therapeutic diphenylcyclopropenone sensitization with weekly scalp DPC. One entry per CDR3 protein, called by TCRdb with MiXCR from the RACE reads. This repertoire shows approximately 80,000 distinct CDR3 sequences, about a tenth found once; its top ten account for around 3.7%. Sample: whole blood, taken in connection with sensitization to the hapten diphenylcyclopropenone (DPC). The receptors come from a woman between 50 and 59 years old with alopecia areata. Some clones in this sample may be carry-over from other donors' samples.

This clonotype was seen ten or more times. This chain links TRBV9 with TRBJ2-4; tentatively, D is TRBD2 (5 bases). The CDR3 is 13 amino acids. Germline assignment: CDR1 SGDLS and CDR2 YYNGEE. V lost 4 bases and J 10 bases, leaving 15 bases between the germline ends. The CDR3 sequence is CASSLGLDGIQYF. CDR3 in DNA: TGTGCCAGCAGCTTAGGACTGGACGGGATTCAGTACTTC.

The sample holds many counts of this clonotype. V and J are TRBV6-5 and TRBJ2-7; 8 bases fit TRBD2. Germline-derived CDR1 and CDR2 are MNHEY and SVGAGI. V was clipped by 5 bases and J by 0 bases; unmatched bases: 3. The CDR3 is made up of 14 amino acids. CDR3 residues: CASSRSGSSYEQYF. For the CDR3, the DNA is TGTGCCAGCAGTCGGAGCGGGAGCTCCTACGAGCAGTACTTC.

There are a few counts of this clonotype. J is TRBJ2-1 and V is TRBV7-2, with 10 bases fitting TRBD2. V trimming: 4 bases; J trimming: 5 bases; junction bases outside the gene matches: 5. Germline CDR1 and CDR2: SGHTA and FQGNSA. The CDR3 is 15 residues long. CDR3 DNA sequence: TGTGCCAGCAGCTCAAGGAGCGGGGGGGACAATGAGCAGTTCTTC. Residues: CASSSRSGGDNEQFF.

The rearrangement links TRBV7-2 to TRBJ2-6; D uncertain. Germline CDR1 and CDR2: SGHTA and FQGNSA. The CDR3 length is 15 residues. V gave up 4 bases and J gave up 2 bases, with 9 bases separating them. In DNA form, the CDR3 reads TGTGCCAGCAGCTCCCGACTTACTGGGGCCAACGTCCTGACTTTC. This codes for CASSSRLTGANVLTF.

This clonotype occurred once. The rearrangement joins TRBV6-6 to TRBJ2-5; D is undetermined. The germline CDR1 and CDR2 sequences are MNHNY and SVGAGI (reference sequence). The CDR3 extends over 12 amino acids. With 2 bases removed from V and 2 bases from J, the gap between germline ends came to 3 bases. The CDR3 sequence: CASSYLQETQYF. In DNA form, the CDR3 reads TGTGCCAGCAGTTACCTTCAAGAGACCCAGTACTTC.

The CDR3 bases are TGTGCCAGCAGTTTGAGTGGGACTAGCGGTCGGGAGACCCAGTACTTC. This gives the protein CASSLSGTSGRETQYF. The chain recombines TRBV28 with TRBJ2-5; 11 bases agree with TRBD2. The germline gives CDR1 MDHEN, CDR2 SYDVKM. The CDR3 is 16 residues long. Unmatched junction bases numbered 8, after V lost 3 bases and J lost 5 bases.

This clonotype has a count of ten or more. The chain combines TRBV6-1 with TRBJ1-1, with no clear D. Germline V gene data show CDR1 as MNHNS and CDR2 as SASEGT. Trimming shortened V by 4 bases and J by 4 bases, and 10 bases separated the two germline ends. The CDR3 length is 13 residues. CDR3 sequence reads: CASSVKGGTEAFF. The CDR3 region has the DNA TGTGCCAGCAGTGTGAAGGGCGGCACTGAAGCTTTCTTT.

Points on this clonotype: This may arise from a read error, as a much more abundant clone is one base away. V usage is TRBV11-2 and J usage is TRBJ2-7; no firm D call. Germline-derived CDR1 and CDR2 are SGHAT and FQNNGV. This CDR3 contains 14 residues. V lost 6 bases and J lost 3, with 15 bases in between. The CDR3 loop is CASSPRESHYEQYF. DNA of the CDR3: TGTGCCAGCAGTCCTAGGGAAAGCCACTACGAGCAGTACTTC. The full variable domain, rest sourced from reference TRBV11-2 and TRBJ2-7, is EAGVAQSPRYKIIEKRQSVAFWCNPISGHATLYWYQQILGQGPKLLIQFQNNGVVDDSQLPKDRFSAERLKGVDSTLKIQPAKLEDSAVYLCASSPRESHYEQYFGPGTRLTVT.

This clonotype came up many times. The CDR3 protein is CASSLDSGARTDTQYF. The CDR3 DNA is TGTGCCAGCAGTTTGGATAGCGGGGCCCGCACAGATACGCAGTATTTT. The gene calls are TRBV12-3 or TRBV12-4 and TRBJ2-3; 8 nucleotides align to TRBD2. CDR3 length equals 16 residues. V was clipped by 3 bases and J by 1 base; unmatched bases: 6.

At least ten counts were recorded for this clonotype. CDR3: CAWSTGANTEAFF. CDR3 sequence (DNA): TGTGCCTGGAGTACAGGGGCAAACACTGAAGCTTTCTTT. This rearrangement joins TRBV30 to TRBJ1-1; 7 bases fit TRBD1. With 2 bases clipped from V and 2 bases from J, the junction kept 2 bases outside the gene matches. Germline CDR1 reads GTSNPN; CDR2 reads SVGIG (reference sequence). The CDR3 extends over 13 amino acids.

This chain's CDR3 is CASSPRRAEGYTF. In DNA, the CDR3 is TGTGCCAGCAGCCCCCGGAGGGCTGAAGGCTACACCTTC. The chain carries TRBV7-9 and TRBJ1-2; D not certain. Germline CDR1 and CDR2: SEHNR and FQNEAQ (reference sequence). The CDR3 is 13 residues long. The V end was cut by 5 bases, the J end by 8 bases, with 15 bases between.

The chain recombines TRBV7-2 with TRBJ2-3; TRBD2 matches 9 bases. J was trimmed by 4 bases and V by 8 bases; bases with no gene match: 7. The CDR3 length is 14 residues. Germline V gene data show CDR1 as SGHTA and CDR2 as FQGNSA. CDR3 protein: CASGLAGGPDTQYF. The DNA for the CDR3 is TGTGCCAGCGGGCTGGCGGGAGGGCCAGATACGCAGTATTTT.

The chain links TRBV27 to TRBJ2-3, with D possibly matching TRBD1 (5 bases). Between the trimmed V and J ends, which lost 5 bases and 1 base, there was a span of 10 bases. The germline CDR1 and CDR2 sequences are MNHEY and SMNVEV (reference sequence). CDR3 length equals 14 residues. The CDR3 is CASSPARGTDTQYF. The CDR3 nucleotides read TGTGCCAGCAGTCCCGCCAGGGGCACAGATACGCAGTATTTT.

The chain couples TRBV28 to TRBJ1-2; 9 positions agree with TRBD1. Trimming cost V 5 bases and J 3 bases; bases outside gene matches: 10. The germline CDR1 and CDR2 sequences are MDHEN and SYDVKM. The CDR3 covers 16 residues. DNA of the CDR3: TGTGCCAGCAGTGGGACAGGGACGGGAAGGGACTATGGCTACACCTTC. This gives the protein CASSGTGTGRDYGYTF.

This clonotype was recorded a few times. The V and J genes are TRBV18 and TRBJ2-1; D is perhaps TRBD2 (6 bases). This CDR3 region has 15 residues. Deletions cut 2 bases from V and 7 bases from J, with 15 bases between. Germline V gene data show CDR1 as KGHSH and CDR2 as LQKENI. For the CDR3, the DNA is TGTGCCAGCTCACCAAAGGAGGGCCGAGGGAATGAGCAGTTCTTC. Protein product: CASSPKEGRGNEQFF. Drawing the rest from reference TRBV18 and TRBJ2-1, the complete variable domain is NAGVMQNPRHLVRRRGQEARLRCSPMKGHSHVYWYRQLPEEGLKFMVYLQKENIIDESGMPKERFSAEFPKEGPSILRIQQVVRGDSAAYFCASSPKEGRGNEQFFGPGTRLTVL.

This clonotype was detected ten times or more. J is TRBJ1-4 and V is TRBV28; D gene unclear. The V gene's germline CDR1 is MDHEN and CDR2 SYDVKM. The CDR3 contains 13 residues. V was pared by 6 bases and J by 10 bases, with 15 bases between. The CDR3 here is CASSPDGVGKLFF. The DNA of the CDR3 is TGTGCCAGCAGCCCGGACGGTGTAGGAAAACTGTTTTTT.

This clonotype was observed many times. The V and J genes are TRBV4-3 and TRBJ1-1, with 8 bases that match TRBD1. Trimming removed 0 bases from V and 11 bases from J; junction bases left unmatched: 8. Germline V lookup: CDR1 LGHNA, CDR2 YSLEER. CDR3 length: 14 residues. The CDR3: CASSQDRTGLSAFF. The CDR3 DNA is TGCGCCAGCAGCCAAGATAGGACAGGGTTGAGTGCTTTCTTT.

This clonotype appeared many times. This rearrangement joins TRBV29-1 to TRBJ1-5; 9 bases are a match to TRBD1. Germline CDR1 SQVTM, CDR2 ANQGSEA. V lost 5 bases and J lost 7; bases outside the gene matches: 3. The CDR3 is made up of 12 amino acids. CDR3 sequence: CSVSTGGQPQHF. For the CDR3, the DNA is TGCAGCGTTTCGACAGGGGGACAGCCCCAGCATTTT.

The chain links TRBV7-6 to TRBJ2-2, with unresolved D. Germline V CDR1 and CDR2: SGHVS, FNYEAQ. This CDR3 is built from 16 residues. Trimming pared 5 bases from V and 0 bases from J, leaving 13 bases between. CDR3 sequence (DNA): TGTGCCAGCAGCCCTAACAACTTCGCGAACACCGGGGAGCTGTTTTTT. This translates into CASSPNNFANTGELFF.

The CDR3 coding sequence is TGTGCCATCAGCGCGCCCTCCACAGGGGCGGGAGAGAGGACAACCAAGACCCAGTACTTC. Translating it yields CAISAPSTGAGERTTKTQYF. V and J are TRBV10-3 and TRBJ2-5, with D perhaps being TRBD1 or TRBD2 (7 bases each). V was cut by 6 bases and J by 6 bases, with 35 bases left in between. The germline CDR1 and CDR2 sequences are ENHRY and SYGVKD. The CDR3 runs to 20 residues.

This clonotype was picked up a small number of times. The chain couples TRBV30 to TRBJ1-1; D uncertain. CDR3 length: 13 residues. Deletions cut 4 bases from V and 1 base from J, with 10 bases between. The germline gives CDR1 GTSNPN, CDR2 SVGIG (reference sequence). This CDR3 reads CAWIPEGNTEAFF. The CDR3 coding sequence is TGTGCCTGGATCCCAGAGGGGAACACTGAAGCTTTCTTT.

This chain joins TRBV7-3 and TRBJ2-3, with D tentatively TRBD1 or TRBD2 (6 bases each). Germline V gene data show CDR1 as SGHTA and CDR2 as FQGTGA. The CDR3 consists of 16 residues. The V gene lost 4 bases and the J gene lost 4 bases, with 18 bases spanning the gap. For the CDR3, the DNA is TGTGCCAGCAGCTCGGGGACTTCCCGGACAGCAGATACGCAGTATTTT. Amino acid sequence: CASSSGTSRTADTQYF.

Turning to this clonotype: This may stem from a read error, because a much larger clone lies one nucleotide away. The chain is built from TRBV19 and TRBJ2-1; D is uncertain. The CDR3 runs 16 residues. Germline CDR1 reads LNHDA; CDR2 reads SQIVND (reference sequence). The CDR3 DNA sequence: TGTACCAGTAGTATACTCACCCGAGGCTCCTACAATGAGCAGTTCTTC. This gives the protein CTSSILTRGSYNEQFF. Based on the CDR3 plus reference TRBV19 and TRBJ2-1, the full variable domain is DGGITQSPKYLFRKEGQNVTLSCEQNLNHDAMYWYRQDPGQGLRLIYYSQIVNDFQKGDIAEGYSVSREKKESFPLTVTSAQKNPTAFYLCTSSILTRGSYNEQFFGPGTRLTVL.

Details on this clonotype: This may come from a read error, since a much larger clone is one base off. The rearrangement joins TRBV19 to TRBJ2-1; D tentatively fits TRBD1 or TRBD2 (6 bases each). From germline, CDR1 is LNHDA and CDR2 SQIVND (reference sequence). Trimming removed 3 bases from V and 5 bases from J, with 14 bases in between. There are 15 residues in the CDR3. DNA of the CDR3: TGTGCCAGTAGTATGTCCGGGGGCGCCCACAATGAGCAGTTCTTC. Translation gives CASSMSGGAHNEQFF.